This T cell receptor (beta chain) was identified during a study of cytomegalovirus exposure and HLA in healthy donors. Study-wide points: The study flagged approximately 180 TCR beta chains as cytomegalovirus-associated. CMV serostatus stood as the only immune exposure information on hand. In presence/absence analyses, roughly uniform sequencing depth across donors was assumed.

Germline-derived CDR1 and CDR2 are SGDLS and YYNGEE. The CDR3 has 15 amino acids. V lost 1 base and J lost 1; bases outside the gene matches: 3. This clone was seen just once. Its matching antigen is unknown. This PCR relied on a set of 60 Vbeta primers and 13 Jbeta primers. Clones were read by immunoSEQ multiplex PCR, and TCRdb kept only the in-frame ones, dropping some. This sample yields about 160,000 clones, of which roughly 80% are seen a single time; around 6.5% belongs to the top ten. This sequence joins TRBV9 and TRBJ2-7; TRBD1 aligns across 9 bases. The sequencing sample was made of PBMCs. The clonotype was recovered from a male donor in good health and CMV-seropositive. CDR3 nucleotides: TGTGCCAGCAGCGTATCCGGGACAGGGTCCTACGAGCAGTACTTC. Protein product: CASSVSGTGSYEQYF.